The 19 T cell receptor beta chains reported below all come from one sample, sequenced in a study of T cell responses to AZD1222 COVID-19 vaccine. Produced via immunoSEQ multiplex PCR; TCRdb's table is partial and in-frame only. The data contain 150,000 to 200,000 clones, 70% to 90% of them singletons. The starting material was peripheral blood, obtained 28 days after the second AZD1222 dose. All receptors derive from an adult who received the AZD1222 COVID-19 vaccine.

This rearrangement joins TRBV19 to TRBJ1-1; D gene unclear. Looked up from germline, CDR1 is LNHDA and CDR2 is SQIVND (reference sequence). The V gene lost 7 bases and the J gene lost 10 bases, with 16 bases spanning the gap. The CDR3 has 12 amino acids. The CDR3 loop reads CASTTPGYVAFF. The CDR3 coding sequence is TGTGCCAGTACCACACCGGGGTATGTAGCTTTCTTT.

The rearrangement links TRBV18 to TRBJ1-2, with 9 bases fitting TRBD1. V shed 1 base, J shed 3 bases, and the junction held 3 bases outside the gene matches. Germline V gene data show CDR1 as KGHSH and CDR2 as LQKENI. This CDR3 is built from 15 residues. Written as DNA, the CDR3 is TGTGCCAGCTCACCACTGGGACAGGGAGACTATGGCTACACCTTC. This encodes CASSPLGQGDYGYTF.

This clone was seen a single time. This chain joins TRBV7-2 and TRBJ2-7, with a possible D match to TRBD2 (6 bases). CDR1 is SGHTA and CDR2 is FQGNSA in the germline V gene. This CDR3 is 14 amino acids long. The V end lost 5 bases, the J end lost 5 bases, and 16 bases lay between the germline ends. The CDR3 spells CASSPDYQGDEQYF. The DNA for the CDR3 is TGTGCCAGCAGCCCGGACTACCAAGGGGACGAGCAGTACTTC.

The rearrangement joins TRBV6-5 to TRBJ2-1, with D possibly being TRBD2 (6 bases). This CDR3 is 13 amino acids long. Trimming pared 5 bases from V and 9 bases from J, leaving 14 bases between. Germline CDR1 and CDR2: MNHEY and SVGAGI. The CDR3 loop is CASSQRREAEQFF. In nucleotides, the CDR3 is TGTGCCAGCAGTCAGCGCAGGGAGGCTGAGCAGTTCTTC.

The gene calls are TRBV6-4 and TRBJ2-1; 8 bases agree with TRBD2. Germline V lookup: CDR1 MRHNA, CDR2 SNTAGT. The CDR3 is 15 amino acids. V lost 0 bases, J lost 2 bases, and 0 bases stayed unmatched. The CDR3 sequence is CASSDSGGAYNEQFF. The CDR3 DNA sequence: TGTGCCAGCAGTGACTCCGGGGGGGCCTACAATGAGCAGTTCTTC.

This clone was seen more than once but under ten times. The CDR3 DNA reads TGTGCCAGTAGTGTATCCGCGGGACGGCAAAACTATGGCTACACCTTC. Protein sequence: CASSVSAGRQNYGYTF. The chain employs TRBV19 and TRBJ1-2; possibly TRBD1 for D (5 bases). The CDR3 is 16 residues long. Germline loops: CDR1 LNHDA, CDR2 SQIVND (reference sequence). The V end was cut by 5 bases, the J end by 2 bases, with 18 bases between.

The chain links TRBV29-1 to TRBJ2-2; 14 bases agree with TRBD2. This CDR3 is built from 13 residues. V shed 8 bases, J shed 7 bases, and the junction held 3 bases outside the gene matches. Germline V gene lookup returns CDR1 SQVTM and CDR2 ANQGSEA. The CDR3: CSMGTSGGGELFF. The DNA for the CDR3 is TGCAGCATGGGGACTAGCGGGGGCGGGGAGCTGTTTTTT.

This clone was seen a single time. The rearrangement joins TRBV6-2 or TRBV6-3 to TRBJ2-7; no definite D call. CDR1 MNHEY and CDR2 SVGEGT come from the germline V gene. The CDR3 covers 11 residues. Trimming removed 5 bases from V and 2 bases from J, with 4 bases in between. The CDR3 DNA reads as TGTGCCAGCAGTCTTACCTACGAGCAGTACTTC. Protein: CASSLTYEQYF.

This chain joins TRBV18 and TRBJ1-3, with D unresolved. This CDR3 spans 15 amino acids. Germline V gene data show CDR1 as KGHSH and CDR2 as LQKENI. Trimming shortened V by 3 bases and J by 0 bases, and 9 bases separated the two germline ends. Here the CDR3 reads CASSPSLASGNTIYF. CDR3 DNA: TGTGCCAGCTCACCTTCGTTAGCCTCTGGAAACACCATATATTTT.

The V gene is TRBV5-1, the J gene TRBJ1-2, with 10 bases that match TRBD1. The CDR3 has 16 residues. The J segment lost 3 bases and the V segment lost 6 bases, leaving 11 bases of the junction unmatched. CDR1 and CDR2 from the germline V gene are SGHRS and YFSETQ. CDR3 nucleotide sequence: TGCGCCAGCAAACGTGACAGGGGGCTTCTTGACTATGGCTACACCTTC. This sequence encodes CASKRDRGLLDYGYTF.

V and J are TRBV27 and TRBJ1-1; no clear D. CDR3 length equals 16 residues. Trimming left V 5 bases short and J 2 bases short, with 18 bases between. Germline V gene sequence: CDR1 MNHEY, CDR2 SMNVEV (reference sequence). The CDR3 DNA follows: TGTGCCAGCAGTACGAATTTCCGAGGGAGTAACACTGAAGCTTTCTTT. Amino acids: CASSTNFRGSNTEAFF.

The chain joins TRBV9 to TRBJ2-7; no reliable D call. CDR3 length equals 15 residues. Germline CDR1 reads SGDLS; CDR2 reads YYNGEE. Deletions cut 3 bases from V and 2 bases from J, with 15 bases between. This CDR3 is CASSAALDGAYEQYF. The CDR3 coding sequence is TGTGCCAGCAGCGCGGCGCTGGATGGAGCCTACGAGCAGTACTTC.

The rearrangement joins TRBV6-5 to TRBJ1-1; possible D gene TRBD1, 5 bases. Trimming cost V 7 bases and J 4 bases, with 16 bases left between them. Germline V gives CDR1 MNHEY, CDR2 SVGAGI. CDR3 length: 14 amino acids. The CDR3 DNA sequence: TGTGCCAGCACCGTCCGGTATGGGGGCACTGAAGCTTTCTTT. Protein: CASTVRYGGTEAFF.

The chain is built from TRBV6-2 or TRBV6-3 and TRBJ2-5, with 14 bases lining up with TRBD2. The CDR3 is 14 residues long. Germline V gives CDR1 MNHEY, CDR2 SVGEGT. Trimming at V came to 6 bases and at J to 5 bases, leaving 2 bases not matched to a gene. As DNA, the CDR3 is TGTGCCAGCAGCAGGACTAGCGGGGGGGAGACCCAGTACTTC. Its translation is CASSRTSGGETQYF.

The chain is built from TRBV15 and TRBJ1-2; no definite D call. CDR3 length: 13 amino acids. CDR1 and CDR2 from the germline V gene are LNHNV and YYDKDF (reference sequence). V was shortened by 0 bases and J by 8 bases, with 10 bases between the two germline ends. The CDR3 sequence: CATSRDLARGYTF. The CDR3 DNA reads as TGTGCCACCAGCAGAGACCTCGCGCGGGGCTACACCTTC.

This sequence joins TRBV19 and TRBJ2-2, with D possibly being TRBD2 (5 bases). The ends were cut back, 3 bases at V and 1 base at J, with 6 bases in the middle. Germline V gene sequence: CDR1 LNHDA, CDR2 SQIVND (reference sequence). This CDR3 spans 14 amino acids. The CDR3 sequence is CASSIGLNTGELFF. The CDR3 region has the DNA TGTGCCAGTAGTATTGGACTGAACACCGGGGAGCTGTTTTTT.

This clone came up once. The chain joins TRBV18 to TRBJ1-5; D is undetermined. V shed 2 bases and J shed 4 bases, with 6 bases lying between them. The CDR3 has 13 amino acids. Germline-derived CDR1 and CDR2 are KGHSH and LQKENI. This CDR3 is CASSPDPNQPQHF. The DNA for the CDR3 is TGTGCCAGCTCACCAGACCCAAATCAGCCCCAGCATTTT.

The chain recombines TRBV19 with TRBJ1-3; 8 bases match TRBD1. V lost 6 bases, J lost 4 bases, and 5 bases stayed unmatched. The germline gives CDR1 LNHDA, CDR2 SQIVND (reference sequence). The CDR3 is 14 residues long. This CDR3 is CASSRQGSGNTIYF. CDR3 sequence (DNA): TGTGCCAGTAGCCGACAGGGGTCAGGAAACACCATATATTTT.

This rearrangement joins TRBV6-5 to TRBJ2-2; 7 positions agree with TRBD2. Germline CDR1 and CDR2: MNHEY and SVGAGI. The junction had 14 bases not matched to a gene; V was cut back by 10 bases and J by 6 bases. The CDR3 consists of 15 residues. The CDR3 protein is CAIGRDPPGAGELFF. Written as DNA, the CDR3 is TGTGCCATAGGGAGGGACCCGCCGGGGGCCGGGGAGCTGTTTTTT.